The 21 T cell receptor beta chains presented below share a single source sample, sequenced in a study of T cells after yellow fever vaccination. TCRdb ran MiXCR on the 5' RACE reads and lists one entry per CDR3 protein. The data hold some 550,000 distinct CDR3 sequences, with roughly a fifth observed a single time. Specimen: PBMCs, collected 15 days after the yellow fever booster vaccination. Source of these receptors: a man aged 25-45 years who received the YFV17D yellow fever vaccine.

The chain carries TRBV12-3 or TRBV12-4 and TRBJ2-7; 8 bases match TRBD2. V was pared by 5 bases and J by 2 bases, with 14 bases of the junction left unmatched. This CDR3 is built from 17 residues. For the CDR3, the DNA is TGTGCCAGCAGTCTTGCTTTTGATAGCGGGACCACCTACGAGCAGTACTTC. Translating gives CASSLAFDSGTTYEQYF.

The table lists this clonotype with a few counts. J is TRBJ2-7 and V is TRBV28; 13 nucleotides line up with TRBD2. The length of the CDR3 is 18 residues. Germline CDR1 MDHEN, CDR2 SYDVKM. The ends lost 4 bases at V and 6 bases at J; junction bases unmatched: 15. The CDR3 protein is CASSSGLAGASFRSEQYF. CDR3 in DNA: TGTGCCAGCAGTTCCGGACTAGCGGGAGCATCTTTTAGATCCGAGCAGTACTTC. Full variable domain (remainder filled in from reference TRBV28 and TRBJ2-7): DVKVTQSSRYLVKRTGEKVFLECVQDMDHENMFWYRQDPGLGLRLIYFSYDVKMKEKGDIPEGYSVSREKKERFSLILESASTNQTSMYLCASSSGLAGASFRSEQYFGPGTRLTVT.

The genes are TRBV5-1 and TRBJ2-1; D ambiguous. Germline V gene lookup returns CDR1 SGHRS and CDR2 YFSETQ. The CDR3 spans 11 residues. The germline V and J ends were trimmed by 1 base and 8 bases, with 4 bases remaining between them. The CDR3 reads CASSLHDEQFF. CDR3 nucleotide sequence: TGCGCCAGCAGCTTGCACGATGAGCAGTTCTTC.

This chain connects TRBV20-1 to TRBJ2-7; D is possibly TRBD1 or TRBD2 (5 bases each). The germline CDR1 and CDR2 sequences are DFQATT and SNEGSKA (reference sequence). CDR3 size: 14 residues. With 3 bases removed from V and 4 bases from J, the gap between germline ends came to 16 bases. CDR3 loop: CSARFRGRGYEQYF. The CDR3 DNA sequence: TGCAGTGCTAGGTTTAGGGGACGAGGGTACGAGCAGTACTTC.

This sequence joins TRBV29-1 and TRBJ2-6, with D hard to call. Germline assignment: CDR1 SQVTM and CDR2 ANQGSEA. CDR3 length equals 14 residues. V dropped 5 bases and J dropped 1 base, with 9 bases sitting between them. DNA of the CDR3: TGCAGCGTTCCAGGATTATCTGGGGCCAACGTCCTGACTTTC. Translation gives CSVPGLSGANVLTF.

This clonotype was counted between two and nine times. V gene TRBV11-2 combines with J gene TRBJ2-2; D unclear. This CDR3 contains 15 residues. Trimming removed 2 bases from V and 4 bases from J, with 11 bases in between. Per the germline V gene, CDR1 is SGHAT and CDR2 is FQNNGV. The chain's CDR3 is CASSLFRFGTGELFF. CDR3 in DNA: TGTGCCAGCAGCTTATTCCGCTTTGGCACCGGGGAGCTGTTTTTT.

In its sample, this clonotype was seen a few times. The rearrangement uses TRBV20-1 and TRBJ2-7; maybe TRBD1 (6 bases). Germline assignment: CDR1 DFQATT and CDR2 SNEGSKA (reference sequence). The CDR3 has 12 amino acids. Trimming pared 7 bases from V and 2 bases from J, leaving 12 bases between. The CDR3 nucleotides read TGCAGTGTCCGACAGGATCCCTACGAGCAGTACTTC. It encodes CSVRQDPYEQYF.

The genes are TRBV18 and TRBJ2-7; 9 bases match TRBD1. CDR1 and CDR2 from the germline V gene are KGHSH and LQKENI. J lost 1 base, V lost 4 bases, and 8 bases had no gene match. The CDR3 consists of 16 residues. CDR3 sequence: CASSLAPGQGSYEQYF. In DNA, the CDR3 is TGTGCCAGCTCACTAGCGCCGGGACAGGGTTCCTACGAGCAGTACTTC.

This clonotype came up a few times. This rearrangement joins TRBV20-1 to TRBJ2-3; 8 bases are a match to TRBD2. The trim removed 4 bases at V and 4 bases at J, leaving 7 bases unmatched. This CDR3 contains 14 residues. Germline V gene sequence: CDR1 DFQATT, CDR2 SNEGSKA (reference sequence). CDR3 amino acids: CSANSGSHADTQYF. The DNA of the CDR3 is TGCAGTGCTAACAGCGGGAGTCACGCAGATACGCAGTATTTT.

The V call is TRBV20-1, the J call TRBJ2-7; D call uncertain. The CDR3 has 13 amino acids. V lost 2 bases and J 3 bases, leaving 11 bases between the germline ends. The germline V gene has CDR1 DFQATT and CDR2 SNEGSKA (reference sequence). CDR3 region: CSARRTNDYEQYF. The CDR3 nucleotides are TGCAGTGCTAGACGGACCAACGACTACGAGCAGTACTTC.

The rearrangement links TRBV29-1 to TRBJ2-1, with 10 bases aligning to TRBD2. The V gene's germline CDR1 is SQVTM and CDR2 ANQGSEA. J lost 16 bases, V lost 7 bases, and 19 bases had no gene match. The CDR3 spans 14 residues. In DNA form, the CDR3 reads TGCAGCGCCCCAGCGGGAGGGAGCCTGTGGGATGTTTTCTTC. Translation gives CSAPAGGSLWDVFF.

V usage is TRBV24-1 and J usage is TRBJ1-1, with D possibly matching TRBD1 (5 bases). The CDR3 runs to 13 residues. The ends were cut back, 4 bases at V and 10 bases at J, with 15 bases in the middle. The germline V gene encodes CDR1 KGHDR and CDR2 SFDVKD. The CDR3 protein is CATSERQNYGAFF. The CDR3 DNA is TGTGCCACCAGTGAAAGACAGAATTACGGAGCTTTCTTT.

This clonotype was counted between two and nine times. The chain carries TRBV7-2 and TRBJ2-7; TRBD2 matches 9 bases. Germline-derived CDR1 and CDR2 are SGHTA and FQGNSA. J was trimmed by 3 bases and V by 1 base; bases with no gene match: 4. CDR3 length equals 15 residues. The CDR3 bases are TGTGCCAGCAGCTTAGAGCGGGAGGATCACTACGAGCAGTACTTC. Its translation is CASSLEREDHYEQYF.

This clonotype was seen only a few times. V and J are TRBV24-1 and TRBJ2-5; D not certain. There are 13 residues in the CDR3. Trimming cost V 6 bases and J 5 bases, with 12 bases left between them. CDR1 and CDR2 from the germline V gene are KGHDR and SFDVKD. The CDR3 nucleotides read TGTGCCACCAGTTCGGAAGGGTTGGAGACCCAGTACTTC. As protein: CATSSEGLETQYF.

This chain uses TRBV7-2 with TRBJ2-5, with 8 bases identical to TRBD1. Trimming took 5 bases from V and 5 from J; bases not matched to a gene: 7. Looked up from germline, CDR1 is SGHTA and CDR2 is FQGNSA. This CDR3 is built from 14 residues. The CDR3 DNA follows: TGTGCCAGCAGCCCACGGACAGGGTGGGAGACCCAGTACTTC. Protein product: CASSPRTGWETQYF. Supplemented by reference TRBV7-2 and TRBJ2-5, the full variable domain reads GAGVSQSPSNKVTEKGKDVELRCDPISGHTALYWYRQSLGQGLEFLIYFQGNSAPDKSGLPSDRFSAERTGGSVSTLTIQRTQQEDSAVYLCASSPRTGWETQYFGPGTRLLVL.

The V and J genes are TRBV7-8 and TRBJ1-1; D is unclear. CDR1 and CDR2 (germline): SGHVS, FQNEAQ. The V end lost 0 bases, the J end lost 8 bases, and 16 bases lay between the germline ends. There are 15 residues in the CDR3. CDR3 residues: CASSLALSGRLEAFF. Here the CDR3 DNA reads TGTGCCAGCAGCTTAGCTCTTTCGGGAAGGTTGGAAGCTTTCTTT.

This clonotype has a handful of counts. V usage is TRBV28 and J usage is TRBJ2-7; a weak D match, TRBD1 (6 bases). The CDR3 covers 13 residues. Germline V gene data show CDR1 as MDHEN and CDR2 as SYDVKM. V was trimmed by 7 bases and J by 7 bases, leaving 17 bases between them. The CDR3 bases are TGTGCCAGCAAAGGATCAGGGGCCTCAGAGCAGTACTTC. It encodes CASKGSGASEQYF.

The V gene is TRBV20-1, the J gene TRBJ2-3, with D perhaps TRBD2 (5 bases). CDR3 length: 13 residues. Trimming removed 7 bases from V and 2 bases from J, with 13 bases in between. Germline V CDR1 and CDR2: DFQATT, SNEGSKA (reference sequence). This CDR3 is CSGPDLLTDTQYF. The CDR3, as DNA: TGCAGTGGGCCGGACTTGCTCACAGATACGCAGTATTTT.

The genes are TRBV6-6 and TRBJ1-6; D is undetermined. The germline gives CDR1 MNHNY, CDR2 SVGAGI (reference sequence). Trimming cost V 7 bases and J 8 bases, with 12 bases left between them. This CDR3 spans 13 amino acids. As DNA, the CDR3 is TGTGCCAGCATGTACCGGTCGGATTCACCCCTCCACTTT. This encodes CASMYRSDSPLHF.

This clonotype was seen a handful of times. The chain joins TRBV30 to TRBJ2-1; 10 positions match TRBD1. This CDR3 comprises 15 residues. Trimming cost V 2 bases and J 6 bases; bases outside gene matches: 7. In germline, CDR1 is GTSNPN, CDR2 SVGIG (reference sequence). In DNA form, the CDR3 reads TGTGCCTGGAGTTACGGGACAGGGGTTTTCAATGAGCAGTTCTTC. It translates to CAWSYGTGVFNEQFF.

This clonotype was recorded a few times. This sequence joins TRBV11-2 and TRBJ2-3, with 9 positions matching TRBD2. This CDR3 has 14 amino acids. Germline trimming cut 10 bases from V and 4 bases from J; bases unmatched to any gene: 9. The germline V gene has CDR1 SGHAT and CDR2 FQNNGV. CDR3 in amino acids: CATTGLASADTQYF. DNA of the CDR3: TGTGCCACCACAGGACTAGCGAGCGCAGATACGCAGTATTTT.